This T cell receptor (beta chain) comes out of a study of blood T cell repertoires in COVID-19. Study at large: There were acute and convalescent COVID-19 samples, and they came from the United States, Italy and Spain. In each case, the material was cDNA or gDNA derived from T cells, B-cell-depleted T cells, or PBMCs.

There are 16 residues in the CDR3. The authors' processing: By means of reference gene primer amplification, nucleated cell counts were estimated. Clones were sequenced by immunoSEQ multiplex PCR, and TCRdb holds only the in-frame ones, with some missing. Clonal size and the V and J genes are those of that table, whereas D and trimming came from the DNA. The repertoire has about 300,000 clones, around nine tenths of them found once; the top ten carry 1% to 1.5%. The chain uses TRBV7-5 and TRBJ1-2; the table's D call, TRBD1, has no DNA check behind it. TRBV7-5 constitutes a pseudogene. The sequence came from a man aged 65 to 79 with acute or convalescent COVID-19. The specimen was peripheral blood. Here the CDR3 DNA reads TGTGTCAGAAGCCAAAATCAGGGGCCTCCAGACTATGGCTACACCTTC. Its protein product is CVRSQNQGPPDYGYTF.